This is a list of T cell receptor beta chains from one sample in a study of shared T cell receptors in the human thymus. Clones were sequenced by immunoSEQ multiplex PCR, and TCRdb holds only the in-frame ones, with some missing. The table includes about 380,000 clones, 95% detected once. Sequenced input: thymocytes. These receptors were obtained from a human donor. Each CDR3 is given with its conserved first and last residue. A D gene is named only where the DNA matches it firmly. Clone size is stated in some rows and not others, as once, few, many or a class when expanded.

clone size: .; V gene: TRBV13; J gene: TRBJ2-1; D gene: .; CDR3 DNA: TGTGCCAGCTTCCCGGGACTTAAATACAATGAGCAGTTCTTC; CDR3 protein: CASFPGLKYNEQFF
clone size: .; V gene: TRBV7-2; J gene: TRBJ2-7; D gene: .; CDR3 DNA: TGTGCCAGCAGCTTAGGAGGGGACAAGAGCTCCTACGAGCAGTACTTC; CDR3 protein: CASSLGGDKSSYEQYF
clone size: .; V gene: TRBV7-9; J gene: TRBJ2-1; D gene: .; CDR3 DNA: TGTGCCAGCAGCTTCCTCACTTACAATGAGCAGTTCTTC; CDR3 protein: CASSFLTYNEQFF
clone size: .; V gene: TRBV4-3; J gene: TRBJ1-1; D gene: .; CDR3 DNA: TGCGCCAGCAGCCAAGGAGCCAGATTCTCGGGAGCTTTCTTT; CDR3 protein: CASSQGARFSGAFF
clone size: .; V gene: TRBV2; J gene: TRBJ2-1; D gene: .; CDR3 DNA: TGTGCCAGCAGTGAAGGTCAGGACAACGAGCAGTTCTTC; CDR3 protein: CASSEGQDNEQFF
clone size: .; V gene: TRBV30; J gene: TRBJ2-3; D gene: TRBD2; CDR3 DNA: TGTGCCTGCCGACCGAGCGGGGGCCCTAGCACAGATACGCAGTATTTT; CDR3 protein: CACRPSGGPSTDTQYF
clone size: .; V gene: TRBV7-2; J gene: TRBJ2-7; D gene: .; CDR3 DNA: TGTGCCAGCAGCTTAAACCAGGGAAAGGTCTACGAGCAGTACTTC; CDR3 protein: CASSLNQGKVYEQYF
clone size: .; V gene: TRBV30; J gene: TRBJ2-3; D gene: .; CDR3 DNA: TGTGCCCGGACTGGGGGACCAGATACGCAGTATTTT; CDR3 protein: CARTGGPDTQYF
clone size: once; V gene: TRBV4-3; J gene: TRBJ2-1; D gene: .; CDR3 DNA: TGCGCCAGCAGCCAAGGGGTTGGGACCTACAATGAGCAGTTCTTC; CDR3 protein: CASSQGVGTYNEQFF
clone size: .; V gene: TRBV4-1; J gene: TRBJ2-1; D gene: .; CDR3 DNA: TGCGCCAGCAGCCAAGATAGGGGGTGGAATGAGCAGTTCTTC; CDR3 protein: CASSQDRGWNEQFF
clone size: .; V gene: TRBV23-1; J gene: TRBJ2-7; D gene: TRBD1; CDR3 DNA: TGCGCCAGCAGTCAACCTTTGACAGGGATTACATCCTACGAGCAGTACTTC; CDR3 protein: CASSQPLTGITSYEQYF
clone size: few; V gene: TRBV30; J gene: TRBJ1-1; D gene: TRBD1; CDR3 DNA: TGTGCCTGGAGAGGGACCAGGGGGGCGGCTGAAGCTTTCTTT; CDR3 protein: CAWRGTRGAAEAFF
clone size: .; V gene: TRBV7-9; J gene: TRBJ1-5; D gene: .; CDR3 DNA: TGTGCCAGCAGCCTTTTAGGGGAGCCCCAGCATTTT; CDR3 protein: CASSLLGEPQHF
clone size: .; V gene: TRBV6-5; J gene: TRBJ2-1; D gene: TRBD2; CDR3 DNA: TGTGCCAGCAGCCCGACCGGGACTAAAGATGAGCAGTTCTTC; CDR3 protein: CASSPTGTKDEQFF
clone size: .; V gene: TRBV27; J gene: TRBJ2-3; D gene: TRBD2; CDR3 DNA: TGTGCCAGCAGTTTGCTAGCGGGAGTTCCCGATACGCAGTATTTT; CDR3 protein: CASSLLAGVPDTQYF
clone size: .; V gene: TRBV7-9; J gene: TRBJ2-1; D gene: TRBD2; CDR3 DNA: TGTGCCAGCAGCTTAGGATGGATAGCGGGGATATACAATGAGCAGTTCTTC; CDR3 protein: CASSLGWIAGIYNEQFF
clone size: .; V gene: TRBV28; J gene: TRBJ2-6; D gene: TRBD1; CDR3 DNA: TGTGCCAGCAGTTTATTAGAGACAGGGGCTCACTCTGGGGCCAACGTCCTGACTTTC; CDR3 protein: CASSLLETGAHSGANVLTF
clone size: .; V gene: TRBV27; J gene: TRBJ1-5; D gene: .; CDR3 DNA: TGTGCCAGCAGTTTATCATCTCGCCGCAGTCCGAATCAGCCCCAGCATTTT; CDR3 protein: CASSLSSRRSPNQPQHF
clone size: once; V gene: TRBV25-1; J gene: TRBJ2-1; D gene: TRBD2; CDR3 DNA: TGTGCCAGCAGTGAACGACTAGCGGGGACCAATGAGCAGTTCTTC; CDR3 protein: CASSERLAGTNEQFF
clone size: once; V gene: TRBV4-1; J gene: TRBJ2-7; D gene: .; CDR3 DNA: TGCGCCAGCAGCCCCTGGGACACGACCTACGAGCAGTACTTC; CDR3 protein: CASSPWDTTYEQYF
clone size: once; V gene: TRBV19; J gene: TRBJ2-2; D gene: .; CDR3 DNA: TGTGCCAGTAGTACGAGGGACACCGGGGAGCTGTTTTTT; CDR3 protein: CASSTRDTGELFF
clone size: .; V gene: TRBV6-1; J gene: TRBJ1-2; D gene: .; CDR3 DNA: TGTGCCAGCAGTGAAGGTGTCAGGGAGGGCTATGGCTACACCTTC; CDR3 protein: CASSEGVREGYGYTF
clone size: once; V gene: TRBV10-2; J gene: TRBJ2-3; D gene: TRBD2; CDR3 DNA: TGCGCCAGCATCTCGACTAGCGGGAGGGCGTACACAGATACGCAGTATTTT; CDR3 protein: CASISTSGRAYTDTQYF
clone size: once; V gene: TRBV5-4; J gene: TRBJ2-3; D gene: .; CDR3 DNA: TGTGCCAGCATCAACAAAAGGCACGGTGGGGCACACACACGCACAGATACGCAGTATTTT; CDR3 protein: CASINKRHGGAHTRTDTQYF
clone size: .; V gene: TRBV5-1; J gene: TRBJ1-3; D gene: .; CDR3 DNA: TGCGCCAGCAGCCCCCCGGACGGGAACTCTGGAAACACCATATATTTT; CDR3 protein: CASSPPDGNSGNTIYF
clone size: .; V gene: TRBV5-1; J gene: TRBJ2-1; D gene: .; CDR3 DNA: TGCGCCAGCAGCCGTGTTTTCTACAATGAGCAGTTCTTC; CDR3 protein: CASSRVFYNEQFF
clone size: .; V gene: TRBV19; J gene: TRBJ1-1; D gene: .; CDR3 DNA: TGTGCCAGTAGTATTACAGTGGAAGGCACTGAAGCTTTCTTT; CDR3 protein: CASSITVEGTEAFF
clone size: .; V gene: TRBV19; J gene: TRBJ2-5; D gene: TRBD2; CDR3 DNA: TGTGCCAGTAGTCGGACGCCGGGACTAGCGGCTCAAGAGACCCAGTACTTC; CDR3 protein: CASSRTPGLAAQETQYF
clone size: few; V gene: TRBV2; J gene: TRBJ2-5; D gene: .; CDR3 DNA: TGTGCCAGCAGTGAGCAAGAGACCCAGTACTTC; CDR3 protein: CASSEQETQYF
clone size: .; V gene: TRBV7-3; J gene: TRBJ1-1; D gene: .; CDR3 DNA: TGTGCCAGCAGCTTGGAGTGTACAGGGAACACTGAAGCTTTCTTT; CDR3 protein: CASSLECTGNTEAFF
clone size: .; V gene: TRBV7-2; J gene: TRBJ1-1; D gene: .; CDR3 DNA: TGTGCCAGCAGCTTATTTGCAGGGAGGCCCTACACTGAAGCTTTCTTT; CDR3 protein: CASSLFAGRPYTEAFF
clone size: .; V gene: TRBV7-9; J gene: TRBJ2-7; D gene: .; CDR3 DNA: TGTGCCAGCAGCGTTAGCGGTCGGGGATACGAGCAGTACTTC; CDR3 protein: CASSVSGRGYEQYF
clone size: .; V gene: TRBV30; J gene: TRBJ1-5; D gene: TRBD1; CDR3 DNA: TGTGCCTGGAGTTTTATCGACAGGGAGAAAAATCAGCCCCAGCATTTT; CDR3 protein: CAWSFIDREKNQPQHF
clone size: .; V gene: TRBV23-1; J gene: TRBJ2-3; D gene: .; CDR3 DNA: TGCGCCAGCAGTCAATCAAGCTGTAGCGTGGATACGCAGTATTTT; CDR3 protein: CASSQSSCSVDTQYF
clone size: once; V gene: TRBV28; J gene: TRBJ2-1; D gene: TRBD1; CDR3 DNA: TGTGCCAGCAGTTTGGGGACAGAAACTAATGAGCAGTTCTTC; CDR3 protein: CASSLGTETNEQFF
clone size: .; V gene: TRBV10-3; J gene: TRBJ2-7; D gene: .; CDR3 DNA: TGTGCCATCAGTGAACACTACGAGCAGTACTTC; CDR3 protein: CAISEHYEQYF
clone size: .; V gene: TRBV5-1; J gene: TRBJ1-1; D gene: .; CDR3 DNA: TGCGCCAGCAGCCCCCGGGACACCGAATCGCACACTGAAGCTTTCTTT; CDR3 protein: CASSPRDTESHTEAFF
clone size: .; V gene: TRBV15; J gene: TRBJ2-7; D gene: TRBD2; CDR3 DNA: TGTGCCACCAGCATTTTCCCGGGACTAGCCTTCGAGCAGTACTTC; CDR3 protein: CATSIFPGLAFEQYF
clone size: .; V gene: TRBV18; J gene: TRBJ2-1; D gene: TRBD2; CDR3 DNA: TGTGCCAGCTCACCTCTAGCGGGAGGAGAGATCTACAATGAGCAGTTCTTC; CDR3 protein: CASSPLAGGEIYNEQFF
clone size: once; V gene: TRBV4-1; J gene: TRBJ2-5; D gene: .; CDR3 DNA: TGCGCCAGCAGCCAAGGCTGGGGAGGCCAAGAGACCCAGTACTTC; CDR3 protein: CASSQGWGGQETQYF